The entry that follows covers one TCR beta chain sequence. Its antigen is as yet unknown. Terminally differentiated effector memory CD45RA+ cells were excluded by CCR7 positive selection of CD45RO-negative cells. Healthy and HIV-negative, the adult donors had no recent acute infections or vaccinations. The data derive from a study of shared clonotypes between healthy human individuals. Whole-study context: Ranging from 18 to 49 in age, donors were a couple of women and a few men. Three plates were used per donor for CD4 naive, three for CD4 memory, two for CD8 naive and one for CD8 memory.

Whole-study results and caveats: Of the naive CD4 clonotypes, around 4.7% were shared across a handful of donors.

Assay: immunoSEQ multiplex PCR; the TCRdb copy retains only in-frame clones and omits some. The data show 800,000 or so clones, just over 95% seen once. The sample was naive CD8+ T cells sorted from blood. The TCR sequence derives from a man aged 25 to 45 in good health.

CDR3 sequence: CASSFTSGPDTQYF. In DNA form, the CDR3 reads TGTGCCAGCAGCTTTACTAGCGGTCCAGATACGCAGTATTTT. This chain links TRBV7-9 with TRBJ2-3, with 8 bases identical to TRBD2. The germline V gene has CDR1 SEHNR and CDR2 FQNEAQ (reference sequence). This CDR3 contains 14 residues. The junction had 3 bases not matched to a gene; V was cut back by 3 bases and J by 4 bases.